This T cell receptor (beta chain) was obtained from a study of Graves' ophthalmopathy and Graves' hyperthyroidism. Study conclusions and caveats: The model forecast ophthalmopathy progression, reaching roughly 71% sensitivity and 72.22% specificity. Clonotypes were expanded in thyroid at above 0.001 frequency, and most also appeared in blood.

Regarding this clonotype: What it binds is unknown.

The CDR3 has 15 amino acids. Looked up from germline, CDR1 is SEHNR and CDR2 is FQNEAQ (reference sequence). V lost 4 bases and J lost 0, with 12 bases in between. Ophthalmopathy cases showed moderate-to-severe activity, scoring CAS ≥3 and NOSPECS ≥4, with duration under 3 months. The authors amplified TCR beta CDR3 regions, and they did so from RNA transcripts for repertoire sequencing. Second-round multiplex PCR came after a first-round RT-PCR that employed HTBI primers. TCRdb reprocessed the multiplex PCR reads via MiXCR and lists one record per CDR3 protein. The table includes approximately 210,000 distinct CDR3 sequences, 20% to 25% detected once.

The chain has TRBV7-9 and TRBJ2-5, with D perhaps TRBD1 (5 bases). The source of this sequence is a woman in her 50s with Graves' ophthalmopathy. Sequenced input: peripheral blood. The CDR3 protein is CASSSWARDQETQYF. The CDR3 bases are TGTGCCAGCAGCTCTTGGGCCAGGGACCAAGAGACCCAGTACTTC.